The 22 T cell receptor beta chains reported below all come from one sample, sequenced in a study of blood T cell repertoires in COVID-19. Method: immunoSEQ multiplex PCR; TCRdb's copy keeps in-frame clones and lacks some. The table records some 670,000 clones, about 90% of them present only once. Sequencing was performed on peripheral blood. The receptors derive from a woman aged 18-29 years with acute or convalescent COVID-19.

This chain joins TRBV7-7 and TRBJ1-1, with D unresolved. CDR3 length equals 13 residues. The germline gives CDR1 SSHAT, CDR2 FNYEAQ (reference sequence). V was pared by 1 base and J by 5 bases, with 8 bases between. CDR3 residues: CASSLEAGTEAFF. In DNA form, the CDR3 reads TGTGCCAGCAGCTTAGAGGCAGGTACTGAAGCTTTCTTT.

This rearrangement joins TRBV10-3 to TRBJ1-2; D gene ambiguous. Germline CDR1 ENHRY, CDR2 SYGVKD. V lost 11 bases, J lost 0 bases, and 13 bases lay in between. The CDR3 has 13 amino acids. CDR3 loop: CASSLAANYGYTF. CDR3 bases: TGTGCCTCCTCCCTCGCAGCTAACTATGGCTACACCTTC.

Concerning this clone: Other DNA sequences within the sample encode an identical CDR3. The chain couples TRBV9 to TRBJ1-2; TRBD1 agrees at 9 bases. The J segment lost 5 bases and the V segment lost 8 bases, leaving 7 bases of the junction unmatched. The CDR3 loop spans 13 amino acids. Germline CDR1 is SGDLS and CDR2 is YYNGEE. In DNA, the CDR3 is TGTGCCAGTACTACAGGGGGCGGATATGGCTACACCTTC. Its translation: CASTTGGGYGYTF. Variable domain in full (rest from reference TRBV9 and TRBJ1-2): DSGVTQTPKHLITATGQRVTLRCSPRSGDLSVYWYQQSLDQGLQFLIQYYNGEERAKGNILERFSAQQFPDLHSELNLSSLELGDSALYFCASTTGGGYGYTFGSGTRLTVV.

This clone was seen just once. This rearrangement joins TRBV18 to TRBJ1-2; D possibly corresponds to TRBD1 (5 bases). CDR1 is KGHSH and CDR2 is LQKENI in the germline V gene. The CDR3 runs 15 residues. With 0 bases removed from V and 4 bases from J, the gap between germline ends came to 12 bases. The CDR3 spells CASSPPAGRLYGYTF. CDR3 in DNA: TGTGCCAGCTCACCACCGGCAGGGCGCCTCTATGGCTACACCTTC.

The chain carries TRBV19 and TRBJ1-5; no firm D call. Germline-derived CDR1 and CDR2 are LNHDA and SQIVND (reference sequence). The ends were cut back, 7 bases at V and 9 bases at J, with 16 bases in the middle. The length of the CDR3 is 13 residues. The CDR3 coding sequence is TGTGCCAGTAACCCGTCGGTCGGACTGCCCCAGCATTTT. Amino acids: CASNPSVGLPQHF. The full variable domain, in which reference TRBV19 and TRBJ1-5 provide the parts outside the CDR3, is DGGITQSPKYLFRKEGQNVTLSCEQNLNHDAMYWYRQDPGQGLRLIYYSQIVNDFQKGDIAEGYSVSREKKESFPLTVTSAQKNPTAFYLCASNPSVGLPQHFGDGTRLSIL.

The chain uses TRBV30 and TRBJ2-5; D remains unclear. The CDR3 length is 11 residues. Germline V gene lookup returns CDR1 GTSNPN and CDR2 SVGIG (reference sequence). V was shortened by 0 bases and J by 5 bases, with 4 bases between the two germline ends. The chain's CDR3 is CAWSVEETQYF. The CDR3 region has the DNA TGTGCCTGGAGTGTGGAGGAGACCCAGTACTTC. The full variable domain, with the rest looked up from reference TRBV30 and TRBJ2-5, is SQTIHQWPATLVQPVGSPLSLECTVEGTSNPNLYWYRQAAGRGLQLLFYSVGIGQISSEVPQNLSASRPQDRQFILSSKKLLLSDSGFYLCAWSVEETQYFGPGTRLLVL.

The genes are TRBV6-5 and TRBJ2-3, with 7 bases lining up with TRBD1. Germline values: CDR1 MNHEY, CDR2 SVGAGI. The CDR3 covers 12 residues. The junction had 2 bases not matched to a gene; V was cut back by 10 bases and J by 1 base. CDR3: CATQGGTDTQYF. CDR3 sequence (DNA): TGTGCCACCCAGGGGGGCACAGATACGCAGTATTTT.

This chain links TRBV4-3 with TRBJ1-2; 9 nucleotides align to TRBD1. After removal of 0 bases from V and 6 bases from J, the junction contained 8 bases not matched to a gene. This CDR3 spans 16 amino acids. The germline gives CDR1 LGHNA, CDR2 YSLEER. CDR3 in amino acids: CASSQESWTGVDGYTF. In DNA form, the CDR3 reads TGCGCCAGCAGCCAAGAATCGTGGACAGGGGTTGATGGCTACACCTTC.

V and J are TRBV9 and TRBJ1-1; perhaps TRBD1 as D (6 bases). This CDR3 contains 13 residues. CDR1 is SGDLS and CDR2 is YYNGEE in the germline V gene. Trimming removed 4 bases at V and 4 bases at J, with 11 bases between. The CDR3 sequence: CASSSDRITEAFF. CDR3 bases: TGTGCCAGCAGCAGCGACAGGATCACTGAAGCTTTCTTT.

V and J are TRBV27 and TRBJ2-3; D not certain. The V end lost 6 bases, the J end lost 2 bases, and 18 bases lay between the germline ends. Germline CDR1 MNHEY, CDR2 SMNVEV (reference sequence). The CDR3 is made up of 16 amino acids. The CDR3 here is CASRIWVRAYTDTQYF. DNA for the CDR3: TGTGCCAGCAGAATTTGGGTAAGAGCGTACACAGATACGCAGTATTTT.

The CDR3 spells CASSVGPGLPYEQYF. CDR3 sequence (DNA): TGTGCCAGCAGCGTAGGGCCAGGATTGCCCTACGAGCAGTACTTC. The chain has TRBV11-2 and TRBJ2-7, with unresolved D. V shed 5 bases and J shed 2 bases, with 16 bases lying between them. The germline gives CDR1 SGHAT, CDR2 FQNNGV. The CDR3 sequence is 15 residues long.

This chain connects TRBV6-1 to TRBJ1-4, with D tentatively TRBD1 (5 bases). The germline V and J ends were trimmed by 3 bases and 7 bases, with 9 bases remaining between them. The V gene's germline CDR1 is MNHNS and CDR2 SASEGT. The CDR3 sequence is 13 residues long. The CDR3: CASSDREGEKLFF. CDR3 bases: TGTGCCAGCAGTGACAGGGAGGGTGAAAAACTGTTTTTT.

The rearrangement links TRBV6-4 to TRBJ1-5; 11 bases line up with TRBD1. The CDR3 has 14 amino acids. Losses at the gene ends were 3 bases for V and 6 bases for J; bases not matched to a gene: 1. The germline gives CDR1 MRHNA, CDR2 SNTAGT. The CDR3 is CASSEGQGGQPQHF. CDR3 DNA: TGTGCCAGCAGTGAGGGACAGGGGGGTCAGCCCCAGCATTTT.

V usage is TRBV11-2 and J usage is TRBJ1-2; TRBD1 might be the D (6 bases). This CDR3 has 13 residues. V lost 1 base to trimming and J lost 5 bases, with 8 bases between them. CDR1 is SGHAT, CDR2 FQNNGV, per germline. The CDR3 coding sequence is TGTGCCAGCAGCTTAGTCACAGGGTATGGCTACACCTTC. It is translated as CASSLVTGYGYTF.

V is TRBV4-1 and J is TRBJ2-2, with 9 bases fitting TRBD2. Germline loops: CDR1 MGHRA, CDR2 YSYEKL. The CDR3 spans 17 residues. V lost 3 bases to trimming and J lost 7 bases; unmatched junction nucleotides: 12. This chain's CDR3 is CASSQAGGRGAGGELFF. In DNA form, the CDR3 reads TGCGCCAGCAGCCAGGCCGGCGGGAGGGGGGCAGGCGGGGAGCTGTTTTTT.

The CDR3 sequence is CASSSRQGTNTGELFF. The CDR3, as DNA: TGTGCCAGCAGCTCTCGACAGGGGACAAACACCGGGGAGCTGTTTTTT. The chain recombines TRBV7-9 with TRBJ2-2; 8 positions match TRBD1. The CDR3 sequence is 16 residues long. The germline V gene encodes CDR1 SEHNR and CDR2 FQNEAQ (reference sequence). The J segment lost 2 bases and the V segment lost 4 bases, leaving 6 bases of the junction unmatched.

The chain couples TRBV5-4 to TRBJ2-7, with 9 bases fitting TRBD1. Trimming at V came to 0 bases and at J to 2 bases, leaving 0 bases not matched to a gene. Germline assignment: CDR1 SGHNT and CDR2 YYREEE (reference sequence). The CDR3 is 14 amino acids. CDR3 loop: CASSLGQGAYEQYF. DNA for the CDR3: TGTGCCAGCAGCTTGGGACAGGGGGCCTACGAGCAGTACTTC.

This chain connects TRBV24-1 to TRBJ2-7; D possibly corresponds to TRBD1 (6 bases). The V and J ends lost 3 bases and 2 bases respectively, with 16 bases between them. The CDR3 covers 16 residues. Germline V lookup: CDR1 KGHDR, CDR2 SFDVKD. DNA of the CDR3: TGTGCCACCAGTGATCCAGGGGACACCAGACCCTACGAGCAGTACTTC. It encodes CATSDPGDTRPYEQYF.

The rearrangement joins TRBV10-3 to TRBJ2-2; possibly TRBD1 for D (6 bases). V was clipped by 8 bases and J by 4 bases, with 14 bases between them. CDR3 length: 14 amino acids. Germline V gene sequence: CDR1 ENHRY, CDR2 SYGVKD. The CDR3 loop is CAIREQGITGELFF. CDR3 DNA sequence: TGTGCCATCCGAGAACAGGGAATCACCGGGGAGCTGTTTTTT.

CDR3 in amino acids: CAWASGATGELFF. CDR3 DNA sequence: TGTGCCTGGGCTAGCGGGGCCACCGGGGAGCTGTTTTTT. The gene calls are TRBV30 and TRBJ2-2; 9 positions agree with TRBD2. Losses at the gene ends were 5 bases for V and 4 bases for J; bases not matched to a gene: 2. In germline, CDR1 is GTSNPN, CDR2 SVGIG (reference sequence). The CDR3 spans 13 residues.

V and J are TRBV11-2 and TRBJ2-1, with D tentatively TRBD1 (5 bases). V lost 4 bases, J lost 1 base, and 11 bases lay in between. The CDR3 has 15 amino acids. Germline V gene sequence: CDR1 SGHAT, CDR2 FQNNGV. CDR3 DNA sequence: TGTGCCAGCAGCTCCCTCAGGGTTTCCTACAATGAGCAGTTCTTC. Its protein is CASSSLRVSYNEQFF.

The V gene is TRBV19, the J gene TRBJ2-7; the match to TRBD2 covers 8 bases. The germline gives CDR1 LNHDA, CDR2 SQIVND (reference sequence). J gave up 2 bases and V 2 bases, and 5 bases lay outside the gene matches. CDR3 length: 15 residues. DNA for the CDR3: TGTGCCAGTAGTATAAACGGGGGGGCTGCCTACGAGCAGTACTTC. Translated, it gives CASSINGGAAYEQYF.